The 11 T cell receptor beta chains below come from one sample, sequenced in a study of shared clonotypes between healthy human individuals. CD45RO-negative, CCR7-selected cells formed the naive CD8 fraction, which excluded terminally differentiated effector memory CD45RA+ cells. Some clones are missing from TCRdb's copy, which holds only in-frame ones; the method was immunoSEQ multiplex PCR. The sample lists about 2 million clones, roughly 94% occurring once. The material sequenced was naive CD8+ T cells sorted from blood. The receptors here all came from a young man in good health.

V is TRBV13 and J is TRBJ2-3; unclear D gene. Looked up from germline, CDR1 is PRHDT and CDR2 is FYEKMQ (reference sequence). The CDR3 length is 14 residues. The germline V and J ends were trimmed by 5 bases and 4 bases, with 13 bases remaining between them. In DNA, the CDR3 is TGTGCCAGCAGCGAAAGAGTCCCGGCAGATACGCAGTATTTT. The encoded protein is CASSERVPADTQYF.

The J gene is TRBJ1-6, the V gene TRBV6-1; TRBD1 matches 7 bases. This CDR3 contains 16 residues. J gave up 6 bases and V 2 bases, and 7 bases lay outside the gene matches. Germline values: CDR1 MNHNS, CDR2 SASEGT. CDR3 sequence: CASSELVQGSNSPLHF. The CDR3 nucleotides read TGTGCCAGCAGTGAACTTGTACAGGGGTCTAATTCACCCCTCCACTTT.

J is TRBJ2-7 and V is TRBV27; 9 bases map to TRBD1. Trimming took 8 bases from V and 5 from J; bases not matched to a gene: 13. Germline V gene lookup returns CDR1 MNHEY and CDR2 SMNVEV (reference sequence). The CDR3 covers 15 residues. CDR3 bases: TGTGCCAGCGGTTCCTCCGGGACAGGGTTGAACGAGCAGTACTTC. Encoded protein: CASGSSGTGLNEQYF.

The V call is TRBV27, the J call TRBJ1-1; no definite D call. The V and J ends lost 1 base and 1 base respectively, with 7 bases between them. Germline V CDR1 and CDR2: MNHEY, SMNVEV (reference sequence). CDR3 length: 14 residues. Here the CDR3 reads CASSLYAKNTEAFF. CDR3 sequence (DNA): TGTGCCAGCAGTTTATATGCGAAGAACACTGAAGCTTTCTTT.

The V and J genes are TRBV28 and TRBJ1-4; D gene uncertain. V was cut by 3 bases and J by 5 bases, with 10 bases left in between. In germline, CDR1 is MDHEN, CDR2 SYDVKM. The CDR3 consists of 14 residues. The CDR3 DNA reads as TGTGCCAGCAGTTTCGTTCGGGCGAATGAAAAACTGTTTTTT. Translation: CASSFVRANEKLFF.

This clone was observed a single time. The V gene is TRBV27, the J gene TRBJ1-3, with 7 bases aligning to TRBD1. The CDR3 has 14 residues. Trimming took 3 bases from V and 2 from J; bases not matched to a gene: 1. Germline V gene sequence: CDR1 MNHEY, CDR2 SMNVEV (reference sequence). In DNA form, the CDR3 reads TGTGCCAGCAGTTTCAGGGGGGCTGGAAACACCATATATTTT. Residues: CASSFRGAGNTIYF.

This chain links TRBV7-3 with TRBJ2-3; TRBD2 aligns across 8 bases. The CDR3 runs 16 residues. The junction had 2 bases not matched to a gene; V was cut back by 0 bases and J by 0 bases. Germline V gives CDR1 SGHTA, CDR2 FQGTGA. CDR3 sequence reads: CASSLTSGGSTDTQYF. CDR3 bases: TGTGCCAGCAGCTTAACGAGCGGGGGAAGCACAGATACGCAGTATTTT.

The CDR3 DNA follows: TGTGCCAGCAGTTACCCTCGGACAGGGAACCACGAGCAGTACTTC. Its protein is CASSYPRTGNHEQYF. The V gene is TRBV6-5, the J gene TRBJ2-7; 8 bases are shared with TRBD1. Germline loops: CDR1 MNHEY, CDR2 SVGAGI. CDR3 length: 15 amino acids. V shed 2 bases, J shed 5 bases, and the junction held 8 bases outside the gene matches.

The chain couples TRBV10-1 to TRBJ2-7, with D maybe TRBD2 (5 bases). Germline CDR1 reads WNHNN; CDR2 reads SYGVQD (reference sequence). CDR3 size: 14 residues. CDR3 bases: TGCGCTCTTACTCGGGGTAAGAGCTCCTACGAGCAGTACTTC. Amino acid sequence: CALTRGKSSYEQYF.

This clone was recorded once. The chain recombines TRBV27 with TRBJ2-7, with no clear D. Trimming shortened V by 5 bases and J by 1 base, and 9 bases separated the two germline ends. Germline lookup yields CDR1 MNHEY and CDR2 SMNVEV (reference sequence). The CDR3 is 13 amino acids. CDR3 sequence: CASSTFGSYEQYF. The CDR3 nucleotides read TGTGCCAGCAGTACATTTGGGTCCTACGAGCAGTACTTC.

As to this clone: Other DNA sequences within the sample encode an identical CDR3. The chain links TRBV6-5 to TRBJ2-6; no definite D call. Trimming took off 0 bases at V and 1 base at J, with 1 base between the two ends. The CDR3 has 14 residues. The germline V gene encodes CDR1 MNHEY and CDR2 SVGAGI. The CDR3 sequence is CASSYSSGANVLTF. The CDR3 DNA reads as TGTGCCAGCAGTTACTCATCTGGGGCCAACGTCCTGACTTTC.